This TCR beta chain was identified during a study of blood T cell repertoires in COVID-19. In the authors' workflow: Amplification of reference gene primers was used by the study to estimate nucleated cell counts. This table comes from immunoSEQ multiplex PCR, and its TCRdb copy is limited to in-frame clones, with some not included. D and trimming come from the DNA, and the V and J calls and clone size come from that table. The repertoire has 93,000 or so clones, about 92% of them found once; the top ten carry under 20%. V was cut by 0 bases and J by 0 bases, with 5 bases left in between. The CDR3 is 14 amino acids. Germline CDR1 is MNHEY and CDR2 is SVGAGI.

J is TRBJ1-1 and V is TRBV6-5; no firm D call. The specimen sequenced was peripheral blood. This clonotype was sampled from a woman older than 75 in a cohort sampled during active COVID-19. The CDR3, as DNA: TGTGCCAGCAGTTACTCGAGGGTGAACACTGAAGCTTTCTTT. This encodes CASSYSRVNTEAFF.